Below, 24 T cell receptor beta chains from the same sample are listed, as sequenced in a study of CXCR3-negative and CXCR3-positive naive CD8 T cells. Study-level points and caveats: CXCR3-expressing naive cells carried TRB CDR3s more hydrophobic than those of CXCR3-negative naive cells.

These receptors lack a known antigen. 5' RACE that incorporated UMI labels was used to prepare the TRB cDNA libraries. No DNA is given; TCRdb re-called the 5' RACE reads and lists each CDR3 protein once. This repertoire comprises some 150,000 distinct CDR3 sequences; its ten largest clones make up 0.4% to 0.45%. What was sequenced was naive CXCR3+ CD8+ T cells from blood. The subset denotes: CD45RO-CCR7+CD27+CD95- naive CD8+ T cells expressing CXCR3 (TNR3+). The receptors here all came from a human donor in good health. Some clones in this sample may be carry-over from other donors' samples.

The CDR3 loop reads CASSPDPGGPLRDTQYF. V gene TRBV28 combines with J gene TRBJ2-3; TCRdb indicates TRBD1, and absent DNA this call remains unverified. The CDR3 is 17 amino acids. Germline CDR1 is MDHEN and CDR2 is SYDVKM.

The V gene is TRBV29-1, the J gene TRBJ2-7; absent DNA, TCRdb's TRBD1 call cannot be checked. Germline values: CDR1 SQVTM, CDR2 ANQGSEA. The CDR3 is 13 residues long. The CDR3 protein is CSVGGTETYEQYF.

The chain links TRBV5-6 to TRBJ2-1; no DNA is available, so the TRBD1 call from TCRdb remains unchecked. The CDR3 sequence is 11 residues long. Germline CDR1 SGHDT, CDR2 YYEEEE. CDR3 sequence reads: CASVTGNEQFF. Complete variable domain (other parts from reference TRBV5-6 and TRBJ2-1): DAGVTQSPTHLIKTRGQQVTLRCSPKSGHDTVSWYQQALGQGPQFIFQYYEEEERQRGNFPDRFSGHQFPNYSSELNVNALLLGDSALYLCASVTGNEQFFGPGTRLTVL.

This rearrangement joins TRBV2 to TRBJ2-2; TCRdb picks TRBD1, but there is no DNA to check that call. This CDR3 comprises 16 residues. CDR1 is SNHLY and CDR2 is FYNNEI in the germline V gene. The chain's CDR3 is CASSSNRGLDTGELFF.

This CDR3 is CSVEGWGTGEAFF. This chain joins TRBV29-1 and TRBJ1-1; the TRBD1 assignment by TCRdb is unverifiable without DNA. Germline lookup yields CDR1 SQVTM and CDR2 ANQGSEA. This CDR3 is built from 13 residues.

The V call is TRBV11-3, the J call TRBJ2-7; with no DNA, the TCRdb D assignment of TRBD2 cannot be verified. Germline V lookup: CDR1 SGHNT, CDR2 YENEEA. The CDR3 runs 17 residues. CDR3 sequence: CASSSRTSGPGGYEQYF.

This chain links TRBV6-2 or TRBV6-3 with TRBJ2-7; TCRdb names TRBD1, which stays unverified in the absence of DNA. CDR1 is MNHEY and CDR2 is SVGEGT in the germline V gene. The length of the CDR3 is 14 residues. The CDR3 here is CASSRRDNTYEQYF.

This chain uses TRBV7-2 with TRBJ2-1; the D call of TRBD1 rests on TCRdb alone, since no DNA is present to check it. The CDR3 is 12 amino acids. Looked up from germline, CDR1 is SGHTA and CDR2 is FQGNSA. The CDR3 spells CASSSITVGRFF.

This chain uses TRBV29-1 with TRBJ2-5; checking the TCRdb D call of TRBD2 is not possible without DNA. Germline V CDR1 and CDR2: SQVTM, ANQGSEA. The CDR3 extends over 14 amino acids. CDR3: CSVEVAGRGETQYF.

The CDR3 here is CASTPDMHYGYTF. The genes are TRBV28 and TRBJ1-2; TCRdb returns TRBD1, unconfirmable since there is no DNA. The length of the CDR3 is 13 residues. Germline V gives CDR1 MDHEN, CDR2 SYDVKM.

This rearrangement joins TRBV9 to TRBJ1-1; absent DNA, TCRdb's TRBD1 call cannot be checked. The CDR3 sequence is 14 residues long. The germline V gene has CDR1 SGDLS and CDR2 YYNGEE. The CDR3 sequence: CASSVDRVSTEAFF.

This sequence joins TRBV5-1 and TRBJ1-1; checking the TCRdb D call of TRBD1 is not possible without DNA. The CDR3 extends over 15 amino acids. Germline V gene lookup returns CDR1 SGHRS and CDR2 YFSETQ. The CDR3 loop is CASSFSLGADTEAFF.

The chain combines TRBV5-5 with TRBJ2-1; there is no DNA to check the TCRdb D call of TRBD1. This CDR3 is built from 15 residues. From germline, CDR1 is SGHKS and CDR2 YYEKEE (reference sequence). This CDR3 is CASSQNLDSANEQFF. The full variable domain, its missing parts supplied by reference TRBV5-5 and TRBJ2-1, is DAGVTQSPTHLIKTRGQQVTLRCSPISGHKSVSWYQQVLGQGPQFIFQYYEKEERGRGNFPDRFSARQFPNYSSELNVNALLLGDSALYLCASSQNLDSANEQFFGPGTRLTVL.

The rearrangement uses TRBV6-5 and TRBJ2-2; TCRdb's D call, TRBD1, is unchecked because there is no DNA. The length of the CDR3 is 18 residues. Germline V CDR1 and CDR2: MNHEY, SVGAGI. The CDR3: CASSHTRAGTGFSGELFF.

The chain has TRBV2 and TRBJ2-7; the D call from TCRdb, TRBD2, cannot be confirmed without DNA. The germline V gene encodes CDR1 SNHLY and CDR2 FYNNEI. The CDR3 length is 16 residues. The CDR3 is CASRENDAAAFYEQYF.

The chain employs TRBV29-1 and TRBJ2-7; TCRdb's D gene call, TRBD2, goes unchecked for lack of DNA. The CDR3 has 12 residues. Looked up from germline, CDR1 is SQVTM and CDR2 is ANQGSEA. This CDR3 reads CSVVEGSYEQYF.

The chain is built from TRBV5-1 and TRBJ2-5; the D call from TCRdb, TRBD2, cannot be confirmed without DNA. This CDR3 contains 13 residues. Germline V CDR1 and CDR2: SGHRS, YFSETQ. The chain's CDR3 is CASRGTSEETQYF.

The V call is TRBV18, the J call TRBJ2-2. CDR1 and CDR2 (germline): KGHSH, LQKENI. This CDR3 is 14 amino acids long. CDR3 sequence reads: CASSPVTGTGELFF.

This chain uses TRBV24-1 with TRBJ2-1. This CDR3 is 12 amino acids long. Germline V gene data show CDR1 as KGHDR and CDR2 as SFDVKD. The CDR3 loop reads CATSVSNSEQFF.

The V gene is TRBV11-2, the J gene TRBJ2-5; TCRdb reports TRBD1, a call that lacks DNA to check it against. CDR1 is SGHAT and CDR2 is FQNNGV in the germline V gene. The CDR3 covers 15 residues. This chain's CDR3 is CASSFGGSPSETQYF.

This chain joins TRBV29-1 and TRBJ2-1; TCRdb's D call, TRBD1, is unchecked because there is no DNA. This CDR3 has 14 amino acids. Germline CDR1 and CDR2: SQVTM and ANQGSEA. The CDR3 reads CSVQGTGGVNEQFF.

CDR3 region: CASSLESVLLNTEAFF. The J gene is TRBJ1-1, the V gene TRBV13. The CDR3 consists of 16 residues. CDR1 and CDR2 from the germline V gene are PRHDT and FYEKMQ (reference sequence).

The chain has TRBV12-3 or TRBV12-4 and TRBJ2-3; no DNA is available, so the TRBD2 call from TCRdb remains unchecked. The CDR3 runs to 15 residues. CDR3 residues: CASTERGVPIDTQYF.

The chain combines TRBV7-6 with TRBJ2-7; checking the TCRdb D call of TRBD2 is not possible without DNA. The CDR3 contains 15 residues. The germline CDR1 and CDR2 sequences are SGHVS and FNYEAQ. Here the CDR3 reads CASSPSPDSSYEQYF.